The present entry profiles one TCR beta chain with its context. The antigen is not known. Between the trimmed V and J ends, which lost 1 base and 3 bases, there was a span of 7 bases. The germline gives CDR1 LNHNV, CDR2 YYDKDF (reference sequence). The CDR3 consists of 14 residues. This entry comes from a study of Ad26.COV2.S vaccination and SARS-CoV-2 variants. About the study: Donor joined the COV1001 Ad26.COV2.S trial arm. Regarding the study as a whole: The TCR breadth and depth analyses may have produced an underestimate of total T cell responses.

The treatment: around 19 received Ad26.COV2.S at low or high dose, single or two shots; about 5 received placebo; per-sample allocation not given. At day 63 after the first vaccine or placebo injection, samples were drawn. Based in Boston, the donor was an adult of 18-55 years. The study used a vaccine consisting of an Ad26 vector that expressed Wuhan-strain SARS-CoV-2 spike. Repertoires were generated with immunoSEQ multiplex PCR, while TCRdb's copy carries only in-frame clones and drops some. Of 440,000 or so clones detected, about 92% appear once; the ten largest clones hold roughly 3.9%. This TCR came from a person aged 18-65 years who received the Ad26.COV2.S COVID-19 vaccine or a placebo. This specimen was peripheral blood, taken in a trial of Ad26.COV2.S vaccine versus placebo. The chain carries TRBV15 and TRBJ1-3; no definite D call. Here the CDR3 reads CATSRAGVGNTIYF. In DNA, the CDR3 is TGTGCCACCAGCAGAGCGGGCGTTGGAAACACCATATATTTT.